Only one count was recorded for the clone carrying this TCR beta chain. The ends lost 4 bases at V and 7 bases at J; junction bases unmatched: 10. Germline loops: CDR1 SGDLS, CDR2 YYNGEE. The CDR3 loop spans 17 amino acids. TCRdb keeps only in-frame clones here, not all; method: immunoSEQ multiplex PCR. Among some 760,000 clones listed, 70% to 90% were seen once. This sample is part of a study of shared T cell receptors in the human thymus. The sample was also reused in another study, on human thymus T cells. From that paper: Corrective heart surgery yielded resections, and these provided the thymus tissue. Among thymic and blood repertoires, usage of V and J genes appeared biased.

The chain couples TRBV9 to TRBJ1-6; 11 nucleotides agree with TRBD1. Sequenced: thymocytes. This sequence was found in a girl under three years old with a congenital heart defect. This CDR3 is CASSTRTGGEGNSPLHF. The CDR3 DNA is TGTGCCAGCAGCACAAGGACAGGGGGCGAGGGAAATTCACCCCTCCACTTT.